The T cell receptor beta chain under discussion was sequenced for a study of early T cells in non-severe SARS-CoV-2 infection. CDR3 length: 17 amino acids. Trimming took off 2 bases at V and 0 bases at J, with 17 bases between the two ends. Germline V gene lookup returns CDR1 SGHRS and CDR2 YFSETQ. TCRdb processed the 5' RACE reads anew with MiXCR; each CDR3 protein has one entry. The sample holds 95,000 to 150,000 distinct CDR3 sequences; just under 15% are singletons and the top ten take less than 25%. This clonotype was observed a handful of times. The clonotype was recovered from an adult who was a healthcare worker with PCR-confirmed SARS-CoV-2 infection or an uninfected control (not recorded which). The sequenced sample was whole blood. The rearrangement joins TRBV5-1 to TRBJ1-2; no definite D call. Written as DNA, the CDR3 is TGCGCCAGCAGCTTAAGCAGCACCAGCCTTGCTAACTATGGCTACACCTTC. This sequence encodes CASSLSSTSLANYGYTF.